Listed below are T cell receptor beta chains from one sample, sequenced in a study of blood T cell repertoires in COVID-19. Clones were read by immunoSEQ multiplex PCR, and TCRdb kept only the in-frame ones, dropping some. The sample comprises hundreds of thousands of clones, approximately 80% of which are singletons, and 5% rests with the top ten. Sequencing was carried out using PBMCs or T cells enriched from blood (not recorded which). These receptors all come from a man aged 35-49 years who had been exposed to COVID-19. Both conserved end residues are part of each CDR3. A D gene is named only where the DNA matches it firmly. Expanded clones get a size class; other rows say once, few or many, or leave the size out.

v_call,j_call,clone_size,d_call,cdr3_nt,cdr3_aa
TRBV2,TRBJ2-5,few,NA,TGTGCCAGCAGGGACCGGTCGGGACAAGAGACCCAGTACTTC,CASRDRSGQETQYF
TRBV7-2,TRBJ1-1,once,NA,TGTGCCAGCAGCATAGATAGCGGAAATACTGAAGCTTTCTTT,CASSIDSGNTEAFF
TRBV7-6,TRBJ1-2,few,TRBD1,TGTGCCAGCAGCCCGACCGGGACAGGGTTTGGCTACACCTTC,CASSPTGTGFGYTF
TRBV11-2,TRBJ1-2,NA,NA,TGTGCCAGCAGCCTCGGGGTGGCTAACTATGGCTACACCTTC,CASSLGVANYGYTF
TRBV6-1,TRBJ1-2,NA,NA,TGTGCCAGCAGTGAACTTACAGGATACAACTATGGCTACACCTTC,CASSELTGYNYGYTF
TRBV7-3,TRBJ2-5,NA,TRBD1,TGTGCCAGCAGCTACGGACAGGGTGAGACCCAGTACTTC,CASSYGQGETQYF
TRBV3-1/TRBV3-2,TRBJ2-2,NA,NA,TGTGCCAGCAGCCCATCCAGGGGTACCGGGGAGCTGTTTTTT,CASSPSRGTGELFF
TRBV5-8,TRBJ2-3,NA,NA,TGTGCCAGCAGCTTGGCCGGAGCGATTACAGATACGCAGTATTTT,CASSLAGAITDTQYF
TRBV6-5,TRBJ1-5,NA,NA,TGTGCCAGCAGTTACTCGAGATCGGGGGGCCAGCCCCAGCATTTT,CASSYSRSGGQPQHF
TRBV5-1,TRBJ2-5,NA,TRBD2,TGCGCCAGCAGAGGCTCCGGGGGGGCTAGCCAAGAGACCCAGTACTTC,CASRGSGGASQETQYF
TRBV4-1,TRBJ1-2,once,NA,TGCGCCAGCAGCCAAAACCAGGGGACATCCGGCTACACCTTC,CASSQNQGTSGYTF
TRBV25-1,TRBJ2-5,NA,NA,TGTGCCAGCAGTGAATATCGAGAGACCCAGTACTTC,CASSEYRETQYF
TRBV6-5,TRBJ1-3,NA,TRBD1,TGTGCCAGCAGTCCCGGGACAGGGGTTGAGAACACCATATATTTT,CASSPGTGVENTIYF
TRBV27,TRBJ2-7,NA,NA,TGTGCCAGCAGTTTCGGCCCGCGGGGCTACGAGCAGTACTTC,CASSFGPRGYEQYF
TRBV5-6,TRBJ1-1,NA,NA,TGTGCCAGCAGCTTGGGAGATGTTTACTCCTTTGAAGCTTTCTTT,CASSLGDVYSFEAFF
TRBV29-1,TRBJ1-1,NA,NA,TGCAGCGTGCAGGGAATTATGAACACTGAAGCTTTCTTT,CSVQGIMNTEAFF
TRBV3-1/TRBV3-2,TRBJ2-7,NA,TRBD1,TGTGCCAGCAGCCAAGATGGACAGGGGTCCTACGAGCAGTACTTC,CASSQDGQGSYEQYF
TRBV4-2,TRBJ1-5,NA,NA,TGTGCCAGCAAAAAGGAACCCCAGGGCAATCAGCCCCAGCATTTT,CASKKEPQGNQPQHF
TRBV5-1,TRBJ1-3,NA,NA,TGCGCCAGCAGCTTGGAGGGCCGCCGGGGGAGGGGAAACACCATATATTTT,CASSLEGRRGRGNTIYF
TRBV12-3/TRBV12-4,TRBJ2-1,NA,NA,TGTGCCAGCAATTACAGGAACAATGAGCAGTTCTTC,CASNYRNNEQFF
TRBV7-9,TRBJ1-4,NA,NA,TGTGCCAGCAGCCATCCTGGAGCTAATGAAAAACTGTTTTTT,CASSHPGANEKLFF
TRBV24-1,TRBJ2-7,once,TRBD1,TGTGCCACCAGTGATCCACAGGGGACGAGGTACGAGCAGTACTTC,CATSDPQGTRYEQYF
TRBV3-1/TRBV3-2,TRBJ2-2,NA,NA,TGTGCCGCCGGCCAGGAAACCGGGGAGCTGTTTTTT,CAAGQETGELFF
TRBV3-1/TRBV3-2,TRBJ2-5,NA,TRBD2,TGTGCCAGCAGCGCCCGGGGGGTGGGAGGAAAGACCCAGTACTTC,CASSARGVGGKTQYF
TRBV6-5,TRBJ2-5,NA,TRBD2,TGTGCCAGCAGCCAGGGACTAGCGGGGATAGAGACCCAGTACTTC,CASSQGLAGIETQYF
TRBV19,TRBJ1-1,NA,NA,TGTGCCAGTAGTGACCCGGTGGGGGGGAACACTGAAGCTTTCTTT,CASSDPVGGNTEAFF
TRBV19,TRBJ1-2,NA,NA,TGTGCCAGTAGTATAGGAGGGGGTAGCTACACCTTC,CASSIGGGSYTF
TRBV29-1,TRBJ1-2,NA,TRBD1,TGCAGCGCAACGACACTCTCCAAGTCCAGACAGGGTGGGAGCGGCTATGGCTACACCTTC,CSATTLSKSRQGGSGYGYTF
TRBV7-9,TRBJ2-1,NA,NA,TGTGCCAGCAGCTTATCCCAAATATTTACTTACAGCCAAGAGCAGTTCTTC,CASSLSQIFTYSQEQFF
TRBV18,TRBJ2-1,NA,TRBD2,TGTGCCAGCTCACAAGCGGTAGGGAGGGATGAGCAGTTCTTC,CASSQAVGRDEQFF
TRBV28,TRBJ1-6,few,NA,TGTGCCATTAAGACCTTGCAAGGGGAAAGGAATTCACCCCTCCACTTT,CAIKTLQGERNSPLHF
TRBV6-1,TRBJ2-1,NA,NA,TGTGCCAGCAGTGAAAGCCCGTTACACAATGAGCAGTTCTTC,CASSESPLHNEQFF
TRBV30,TRBJ2-2,once,TRBD2,TGTGCCTGGAGTCCTCAATCTAGCGGCGGGGAGCTGTTTTTT,CAWSPQSSGGELFF
TRBV19,TRBJ2-2,NA,NA,TGTGCCAGTAGACGTATTTTCAGGACTGTGAACACCGGGGAGCTGTTTTTT,CASRRIFRTVNTGELFF
TRBV10-1,TRBJ2-1,NA,TRBD2,TGCGCCAGCAGTTTCCTAGCGGGAGGGCCGGGTGAGCAGTTCTTC,CASSFLAGGPGEQFF